The TCR beta chain under discussion was sequenced for a study of blood T cell repertoires in COVID-19. The table came from immunoSEQ multiplex PCR; TCRdb's copy has only in-frame clones and leaves some out. The data show 9,500 to 13,000 clones, approximately 82% seen once. V was cut by 8 bases and J by 0 bases, with 5 bases left in between. CDR3 size: 12 residues. Germline CDR1 is SGHTA and CDR2 is FQGNSA. The sequencing input was peripheral blood. The V and J genes are TRBV7-2 and TRBJ1-3; D remains unclear. This TCR came from a human donor in a cohort sampled during active COVID-19. CDR3 sequence: CASGHSGNTIYF. The CDR3 nucleotides are TGTGCCAGCGGCCACTCTGGAAACACCATATATTTT.